A single sample is the source of the 6 T cell receptor beta chains below, sequenced in a study of control samples from healthy donors and cancer patients. Sequencing was performed with immunoSEQ multiplex PCR; in TCRdb, only in-frame clones are kept and a portion is missing. The data show around 250,000 clones, with approximately 80% seen just once and about 14% held by the top ten. The sequenced material came from PBMCs. Receptors were obtained from a woman aged 55-69 years with lung cancer.

This clone was seen once. V gene TRBV7-8 combines with J gene TRBJ2-1, with 7 bases that match TRBD2. The J segment lost 8 bases and the V segment lost 3 bases, leaving 7 bases of the junction unmatched. The CDR3 extends over 14 amino acids. CDR1 and CDR2 (germline): SGHVS, FQNEAQ. The CDR3 DNA is TGTGCCAGCAGCTTGAGGGAGGGCCGCGATGAGCAGTTCTTC. Protein: CASSLREGRDEQFF. Based on the CDR3 plus reference TRBV7-8 and TRBJ2-1, the full variable domain is GAGVSQSPRYKVAKRGQDVALRCDPISGHVSLFWYQQALGQGPEFLTYFQNEAQLDKSGLPSDRFFAERPEGSVSTLKIQRTQQEDSAVYLCASSLREGRDEQFFGPGTRLTVL.

The rearrangement joins TRBV6-5 to TRBJ2-3, with 12 bases fitting TRBD1. The CDR3 runs 15 residues. Losses at the gene ends were 9 bases for V and 5 bases for J; bases not matched to a gene: 9. CDR1 is MNHEY and CDR2 is SVGAGI in the germline V gene. For the CDR3, the DNA is TGTGCCAGTACGCCCGGGACAGGGGGCGTAGATACGCAGTATTTT. Its protein product is CASTPGTGGVDTQYF.

This chain links TRBV24-1 with TRBJ1-2; possibly TRBD1 for D (5 bases). CDR3 size: 12 residues. The ends were cut back, 2 bases at V and 10 bases at J, with 10 bases in the middle. Germline-derived CDR1 and CDR2 are KGHDR and SFDVKD. The CDR3 spells CATSDWDGSYTF. CDR3 nucleotides: TGTGCCACCAGTGATTGGGACGGCTCCTACACCTTC.

This clone occurred a few times. The gene calls are TRBV2 and TRBJ2-7; D is perhaps TRBD1 or TRBD2 (5 bases each). Trimming cost V 9 bases and J 6 bases, with 21 bases left between them. The CDR3 is made up of 14 amino acids. Germline V CDR1 and CDR2: SNHLY, FYNNEI. The CDR3 region is CASSPGPRISEQYF. The CDR3 nucleotides read TGTGCCAGTTCTCCGGGACCTAGAATCTCCGAGCAGTACTTC.

The chain employs TRBV28 and TRBJ1-2; 8 bases map to TRBD1. Germline lookup yields CDR1 MDHEN and CDR2 SYDVKM. The V gene end was trimmed by 8 bases and the J gene end by 7 bases; junction bases not matched to a gene: 9. CDR3 length equals 13 residues. In DNA, the CDR3 is TGTGCCAGCTTTACAGGGGGTCGGGCTGGCTACACCTTC. This sequence encodes CASFTGGRAGYTF.

The chain combines TRBV28 with TRBJ2-7, with unresolved D. The CDR3 length is 14 residues. V lost 6 bases and J 0 bases, leaving 12 bases between the germline ends. The germline CDR1 and CDR2 sequences are MDHEN and SYDVKM. As DNA, the CDR3 is TGTGCCAGCAGCGGGTCGAGGAGCTCCTACGAGCAGTACTTC. Its translation is CASSGSRSSYEQYF.